This T cell receptor (beta chain) originates from a study of CXCR3-negative and CXCR3-positive naive CD8 T cells. 5' RACE with UMI labels generated the TRB cDNA libraries. With the 5' RACE reads reprocessed, TCRdb shows one record per CDR3 protein and no DNA. This sample's table reports about 56,000 distinct CDR3 sequences. The CDR3 has 12 amino acids. CDR1 and CDR2 (germline): SQVTM, ANQGSEA. Source material: memory CD8+ T cells from blood. This rearrangement joins TRBV29-1 to TRBJ1-1. This receptor was identified in a human donor in good health. Some clones in this sample may be carry-over from other donors' samples. This CDR3 reads CSVVHGDTEAFF. Supplemented by reference TRBV29-1 and TRBJ1-1, the full variable domain reads SAVISQKPSRDICQRGTSLTIQCQVDSQVTMMFWYRQQPGQSLTLIATANQGSEATYESGFVIDKFPISRPNLTFSTLTVSNMSPEDSSIYLCSVVHGDTEAFFGQGTRLTVV.